The clone carrying this TCR beta chain has a single count. The data belong to a study of T cell responses to AZD1222 COVID-19 vaccine. The assay was immunoSEQ multiplex PCR, and TCRdb's table has in-frame clones only and misses some. The table includes 200,000 or so clones, about nine tenths detected once. Trimming removed 0 bases from V and 0 bases from J, with 8 bases in between. The CDR3 consists of 15 residues. Germline V gives CDR1 SGHAT, CDR2 FQDESV (reference sequence). The chain recombines TRBV11-1 with TRBJ1-1; no firm D call. This receptor was taken from an adult in good health. The sequences come from peripheral blood, collected on day 0 of MenACWY control vaccination. The chain's CDR3 is CASSLARALNTEAFF. DNA for the CDR3: TGTGCCAGCAGCTTAGCGAGGGCTTTGAACACTGAAGCTTTCTTT.